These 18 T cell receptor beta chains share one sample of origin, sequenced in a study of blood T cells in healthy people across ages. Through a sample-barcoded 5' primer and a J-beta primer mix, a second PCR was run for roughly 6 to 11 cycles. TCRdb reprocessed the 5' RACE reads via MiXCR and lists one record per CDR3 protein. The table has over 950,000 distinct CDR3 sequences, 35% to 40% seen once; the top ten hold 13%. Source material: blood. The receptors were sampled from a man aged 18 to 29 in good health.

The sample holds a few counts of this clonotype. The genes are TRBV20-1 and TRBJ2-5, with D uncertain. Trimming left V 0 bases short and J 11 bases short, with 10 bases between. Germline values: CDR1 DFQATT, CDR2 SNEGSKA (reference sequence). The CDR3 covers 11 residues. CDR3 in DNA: TGCAGTGCTAGAGATTTTGGTGGGCAGTACTTC. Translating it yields CSARDFGGQYF.

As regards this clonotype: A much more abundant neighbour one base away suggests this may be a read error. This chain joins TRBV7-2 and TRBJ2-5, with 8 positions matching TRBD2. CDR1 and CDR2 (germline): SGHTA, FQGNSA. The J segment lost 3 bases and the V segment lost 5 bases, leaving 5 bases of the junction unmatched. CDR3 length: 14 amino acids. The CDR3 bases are TGTGCCAGCAGCAGACGAGCGGGGGAAGAGACCCAGTACTTC. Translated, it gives CASSRRAGEETQYF.

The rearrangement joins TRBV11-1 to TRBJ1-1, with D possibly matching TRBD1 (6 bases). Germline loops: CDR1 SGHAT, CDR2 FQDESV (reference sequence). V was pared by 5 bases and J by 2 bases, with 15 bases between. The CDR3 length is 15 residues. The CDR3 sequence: CASSRARGTNTEAFF. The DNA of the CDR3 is TGTGCCAGCAGCCGTGCCAGGGGAACTAACACTGAAGCTTTCTTT.

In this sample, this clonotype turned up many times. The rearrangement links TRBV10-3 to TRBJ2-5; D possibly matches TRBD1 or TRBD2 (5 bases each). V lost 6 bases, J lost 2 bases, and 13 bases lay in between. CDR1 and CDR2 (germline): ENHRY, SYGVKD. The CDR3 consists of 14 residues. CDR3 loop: CAISVGTAQETQYF. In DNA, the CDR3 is TGTGCCATCAGCGTCGGGACGGCTCAAGAGACCCAGTACTTC.

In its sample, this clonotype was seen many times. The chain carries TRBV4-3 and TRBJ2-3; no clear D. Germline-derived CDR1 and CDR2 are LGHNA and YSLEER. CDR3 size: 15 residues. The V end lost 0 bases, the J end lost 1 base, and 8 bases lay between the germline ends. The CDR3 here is CASSQDEVRTDTQYF. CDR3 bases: TGCGCCAGCAGCCAAGACGAGGTTCGCACAGATACGCAGTATTTT.

CDR3 amino acids: CSASRGNSGETQYF. The CDR3 DNA is TGCAGTGCTTCACGAGGGAATTCTGGGGAGACCCAGTACTTC. This chain connects TRBV20-1 to TRBJ2-5; possible D gene TRBD2, 5 bases. The CDR3 contains 14 residues. The germline V gene encodes CDR1 DFQATT and CDR2 SNEGSKA (reference sequence). Trimming took 5 bases from V and 5 from J, leaving 18 bases between them.

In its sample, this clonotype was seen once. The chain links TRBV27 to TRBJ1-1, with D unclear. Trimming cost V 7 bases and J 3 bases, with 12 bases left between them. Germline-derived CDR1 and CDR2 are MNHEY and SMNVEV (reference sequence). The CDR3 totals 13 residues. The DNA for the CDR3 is TGTGCCAGCATCTCGAGGGTTGACACTGAAGCTTTCTTT. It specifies CASISRVDTEAFF.

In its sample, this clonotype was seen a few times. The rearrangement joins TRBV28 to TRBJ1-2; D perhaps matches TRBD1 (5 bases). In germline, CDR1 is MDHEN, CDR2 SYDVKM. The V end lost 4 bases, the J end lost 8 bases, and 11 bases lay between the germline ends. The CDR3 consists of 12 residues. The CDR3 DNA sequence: TGTGCCAGCAGTTCTGGGACTCGCGGCTACACCTTC. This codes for CASSSGTRGYTF.

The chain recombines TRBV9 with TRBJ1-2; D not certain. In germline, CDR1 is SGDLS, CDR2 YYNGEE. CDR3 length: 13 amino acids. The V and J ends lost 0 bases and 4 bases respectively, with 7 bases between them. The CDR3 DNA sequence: TGTGCCAGCAGCGTAGGGAAAGCCTATGGCTACACCTTC. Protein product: CASSVGKAYGYTF.

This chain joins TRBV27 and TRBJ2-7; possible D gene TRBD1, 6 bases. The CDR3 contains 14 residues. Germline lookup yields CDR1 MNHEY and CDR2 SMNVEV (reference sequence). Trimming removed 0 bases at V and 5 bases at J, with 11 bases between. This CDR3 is CASSLSQGSHEQYF. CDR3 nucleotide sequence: TGTGCCAGCAGTTTATCACAGGGTTCCCACGAGCAGTACTTC.

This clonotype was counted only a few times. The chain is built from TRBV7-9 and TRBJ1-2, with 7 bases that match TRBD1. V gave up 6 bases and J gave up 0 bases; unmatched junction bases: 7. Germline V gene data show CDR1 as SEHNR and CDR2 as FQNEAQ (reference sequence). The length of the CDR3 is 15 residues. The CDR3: CASSTSGTANYGYTF. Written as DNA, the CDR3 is TGTGCCAGCAGTACCTCAGGGACAGCTAACTATGGCTACACCTTC.

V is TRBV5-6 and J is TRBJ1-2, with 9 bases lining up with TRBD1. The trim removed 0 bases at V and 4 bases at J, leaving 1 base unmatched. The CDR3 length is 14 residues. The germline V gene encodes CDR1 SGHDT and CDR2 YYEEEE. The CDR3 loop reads CASSLDRGPYGYTF. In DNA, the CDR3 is TGTGCCAGCAGCTTGGACAGGGGGCCCTATGGCTACACCTTC.

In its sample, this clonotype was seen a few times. This chain's CDR3 is CASSKRTVSTGELFF. The DNA for the CDR3 is TGTGCCAGCAGCAAGCGGACAGTCTCCACCGGGGAGCTGTTTTTT. The chain links TRBV9 to TRBJ2-2; tentative D call: TRBD1 (6 bases). Germline CDR1 is SGDLS and CDR2 is YYNGEE. V lost 4 bases and J 4 bases, leaving 14 bases between the germline ends. The CDR3 is 15 residues long.

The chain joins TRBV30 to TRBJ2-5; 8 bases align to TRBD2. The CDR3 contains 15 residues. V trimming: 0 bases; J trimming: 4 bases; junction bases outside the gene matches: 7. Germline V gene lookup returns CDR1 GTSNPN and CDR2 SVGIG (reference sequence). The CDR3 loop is CAWSVLGGAIETQYF. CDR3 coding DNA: TGTGCCTGGAGTGTACTCGGGGGGGCAATAGAGACCCAGTACTTC.

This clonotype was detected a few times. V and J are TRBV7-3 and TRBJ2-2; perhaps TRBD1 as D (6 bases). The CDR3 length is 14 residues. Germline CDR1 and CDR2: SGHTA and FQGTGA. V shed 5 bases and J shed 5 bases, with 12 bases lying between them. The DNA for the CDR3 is TGTGCCAGCAGCGTGGGGGCCGATACCGGGGAGCTGTTTTTT. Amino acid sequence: CASSVGADTGELFF.

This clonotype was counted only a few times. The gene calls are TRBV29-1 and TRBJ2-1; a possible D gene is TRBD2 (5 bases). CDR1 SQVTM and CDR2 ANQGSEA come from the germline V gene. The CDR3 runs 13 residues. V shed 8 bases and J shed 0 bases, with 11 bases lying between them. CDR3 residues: CSIDGSSYNEQFF. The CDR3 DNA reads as TGCAGCATCGATGGGAGCTCCTACAATGAGCAGTTCTTC.

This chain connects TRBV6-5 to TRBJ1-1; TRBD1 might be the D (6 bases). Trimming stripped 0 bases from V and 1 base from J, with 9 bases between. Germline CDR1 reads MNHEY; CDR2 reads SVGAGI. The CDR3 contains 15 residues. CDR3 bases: TGTGCCAGCAGTTACTCCCGGACAGAGAACACTGAAGCTTTCTTT. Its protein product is CASSYSRTENTEAFF.

CDR3 sequence reads: CASSGSWGFTLPLNEQFF. DNA for the CDR3: TGTGCCAGCAGCGGGAGCTGGGGGTTTACCCTACCTCTCAATGAGCAGTTCTTC. The chain uses TRBV12-3 or TRBV12-4 and TRBJ2-1, with D perhaps TRBD2 (6 bases). Between the trimmed V and J ends, which lost 6 bases and 6 bases, there was a span of 27 bases. The CDR3 totals 18 residues.